These T cell receptor beta chains were read from a single sample in a study of blood T cell repertoires in COVID-19. This table comes from immunoSEQ multiplex PCR, and its TCRdb copy is limited to in-frame clones, with some not included. The sample includes 200,000 to 250,000 clones, approximately 84% of them seen just once. Sequenced sample: PBMCs or T cells enriched from blood (not recorded which). The receptors stem from a man in his sixties who had recovered from COVID-19. The CDR3 runs from the conserved cysteine through the conserved F or W. The D gene is left open where the match is weak. Only some rows state a clone size, as once, few, many or a class for expanded clones.

v_gene,j_gene,abundance,d_gene,CDR3nt,CDR3aa
TRBV19,TRBJ1-5,.,.,TGTGCCAGTAGTATAGCACCAGGGACTTATAGCAATCAGCCCCAGCATTTT,CASSIAPGTYSNQPQHF
TRBV6-2/TRBV6-3,TRBJ1-2,once,.,TGTGCCAGCAGTTACACACGCACGGGTGGCTACACCTTC,CASSYTRTGGYTF
TRBV6-5,TRBJ1-3,.,.,TGTGCCAGCAGTCCAACAGACACTGGAAACACCATATATTTT,CASSPTDTGNTIYF
TRBV24-1,TRBJ1-2,once,.,TGTGCCACCAGTGAGGCCCCCGGGACAAACTTCTATGGCTACACCTTC,CATSEAPGTNFYGYTF
TRBV5-1,TRBJ2-7,few,.,TGCGCCAGCAGTCCGGGACCCGGGGGATACGAGCAGTACTTC,CASSPGPGGYEQYF
TRBV6-1,TRBJ1-5,.,TRBD1,TGTGCCAGCAGTGGAAGTGGGACAGGGAGCAATCAGCCCCAGCATTTT,CASSGSGTGSNQPQHF
TRBV6-4,TRBJ2-3,.,.,TGTGCCAGCAGTGTATCGGGGGTTGACGCAGATACGCAGTATTTT,CASSVSGVDADTQYF
TRBV4-3,TRBJ1-2,.,.,TGCGCCAGCAGCCAAGAATTGGCTTTAGGCTACACCTTC,CASSQELALGYTF
TRBV7-9,TRBJ1-3,.,.,TGTGCCAGCAGCTTAGGAGTCAACACCATATATTTT,CASSLGVNTIYF
TRBV5-1,TRBJ2-3,once,TRBD2,TGCGCCAGCGTAGCGGGGTCCACGGCAGATACGCAGTATTTT,CASVAGSTADTQYF
TRBV6-1,TRBJ1-2,.,.,TGTGCCAGCAGTGAAGCTCCAGGTATCGGATATGGCTACACCTTC,CASSEAPGIGYGYTF
TRBV7-2,TRBJ1-4,.,.,TGTGCCAGCAGCTACCAGGTCGGCTTAGGCAATGAAAAACTGTTTTTT,CASSYQVGLGNEKLFF
TRBV11-3,TRBJ1-1,.,TRBD1,TGTGCCAGCAGCTTAGTAGGGGGCAGTTCAAACACTGAAGCTTTCTTT,CASSLVGGSSNTEAFF
TRBV18,TRBJ2-7,.,TRBD1,TGTGCCAGCTCACCGCGACAGGGGCGCTCCTACGAGCAGTACTTC,CASSPRQGRSYEQYF
TRBV12-5,TRBJ1-4,.,.,TGTGCTAGTGGTTCGGGATCAACTAATGAAAAACTGTTTTTT,CASGSGSTNEKLFF
TRBV2,TRBJ1-3,few,TRBD1,TGTGCCAGCAGGGAAAGGACAGGGGGACATACAAGCTCTGGAAACACCATATATTTT,CASRERTGGHTSSGNTIYF
TRBV7-9,TRBJ2-6,.,TRBD1,TGTGCCAGCAGCCCCTCCACAGGGGTCGGGGCCAACGTCCTGACTTTC,CASSPSTGVGANVLTF
TRBV20-1,TRBJ2-1,once,TRBD2,TGCAGTGCTAGTTTGTCGGCTAGCGGGGCCTACAATGAGCAGTTCTTC,CSASLSASGAYNEQFF
TRBV5-8,TRBJ2-1,once,TRBD1,TGTGCCAGCAGCTCGCTTGCCGGGACAGGGGTAAGAAATGAGCAGTTCTTC,CASSSLAGTGVRNEQFF
TRBV6-4,TRBJ2-3,.,TRBD2,TGTGCCAGCAGTGTAGCGGGGGGCGCAGATACGCAGTATTTT,CASSVAGGADTQYF
TRBV6-5,TRBJ1-1,few,.,TGTGCCAGCAGTTACACTTTCAGGGGAGAAGCTTTCTTT,CASSYTFRGEAFF
TRBV19,TRBJ1-4,.,.,TGTGCCAGTAGTATCGGCGGGCGCGTGAAACTGTTTTTT,CASSIGGRVKLFF
TRBV7-3,TRBJ1-1,few,TRBD1,TGTGCCAGCAGCGCGGACAGGGACACTGAAGCTTTCTTT,CASSADRDTEAFF
TRBV18,TRBJ1-1,.,TRBD1,TGTGCCAGCTCACCACAGGGGGCGGTTGGGACTGAAGCTTTCTTT,CASSPQGAVGTEAFF
TRBV7-8,TRBJ2-3,.,.,TGTGCCAGCAGCTTAGCGCCTAGCAGCACAGATACGCAGTATTTT,CASSLAPSSTDTQYF
TRBV10-3,TRBJ2-3,.,.,TGTGCCATCAGTGAGAACGGGGGAGGCACAGATACGCAGTATTTT,CAISENGGGTDTQYF
TRBV9,TRBJ1-2,.,TRBD1,TGTGCCAGCAGCGTAGGAGGAACAGGGGGCGCGGGCTATGGCTACACCTTC,CASSVGGTGGAGYGYTF
TRBV9,TRBJ2-4,.,TRBD1,TGTGCCAGCAGCACGCGGGACAGGGCGCGGGGGAACATTCAGTACTTC,CASSTRDRARGNIQYF
TRBV7-2,TRBJ2-1,.,.,TGTGCCAGCAGCTTATACACTATCAATGAGCAGTTCTTC,CASSLYTINEQFF
TRBV29-1,TRBJ2-1,.,TRBD1,TGCAGCGTTGACCCCTCGACAGGGAATTCCTACAATGAGCAGTTCTTC,CSVDPSTGNSYNEQFF
TRBV3-1/TRBV3-2,TRBJ1-5,.,.,TGTGCCAGCAGCCGTGACCCGGAGGACGGTCAGCCCCAGCATTTT,CASSRDPEDGQPQHF
TRBV30,TRBJ2-3,.,.,TGTGCCACCCCGTACGGGGCAGATACGCAGTATTTT,CATPYGADTQYF
TRBV13,TRBJ2-2,.,.,TGTGCCAGCAGCTTAGGCCTCGGGGGAAGGCCCGGGGAGCTGTTTTTT,CASSLGLGGRPGELFF
TRBV7-9,TRBJ1-3,.,.,TGTGCCAGCAGCTTAGATCGGGACACTAACTCTGGAAACACCATATATTTT,CASSLDRDTNSGNTIYF
TRBV5-4,TRBJ1-1,.,TRBD1,TGTGCCAGCAGTCGGGACAGGGGTAACACTGAAGCTTTCTTT,CASSRDRGNTEAFF
TRBV12-2,TRBJ2-5,.,.,TGTGCAAGTCGCCCCGGGACAGCGAAAGAGACCCAGTACTTC,CASRPGTAKETQYF
TRBV5-6,TRBJ1-2,.,TRBD1,TGTGCCAGCAGCTCCGGACAGGGGGTTGGCTACACCTTC,CASSSGQGVGYTF
TRBV18,TRBJ2-7,few,.,TGTGCCAGCTCACCAGGGGGGACCGACGAGCAGTACTTC,CASSPGGTDEQYF
TRBV7-3,TRBJ2-1,.,TRBD2,TGTGCCAGCAGCTACGGACTAGGTGAGCAGTTCTTC,CASSYGLGEQFF
TRBV7-2,TRBJ2-7,.,.,TGTGCCAGCAGCTTAAGTCGGCCTCTTGGGGGGGAGCAGTACTTC,CASSLSRPLGGEQYF
TRBV27,TRBJ1-6,.,.,TGTGCCAGCAGTTTACGCCGACAGGATAATTCACCCCTCCACTTT,CASSLRRQDNSPLHF
TRBV6-1,TRBJ1-2,.,.,TGTGCCAGCAGTGAATGGGGAGAGGGCTACACCTTC,CASSEWGEGYTF
TRBV5-1,TRBJ1-4,.,TRBD1,TGCGCCAGCAGCGTGACAGGGGTGGGGGAAAAACTGTTTTTT,CASSVTGVGEKLFF
TRBV5-6,TRBJ2-3,.,TRBD1,TGTGCCAGCAGCCGAGACAGGGCCAACACAGATACGCAGTATTTT,CASSRDRANTDTQYF
TRBV27,TRBJ2-7,.,TRBD2,TGTGCCAGCAGTCCCTCGGGGAGCGGGGGGTCCTACGAGCAGTACTTC,CASSPSGSGGSYEQYF
TRBV5-1,TRBJ2-5,once,.,TGCGCCAGCAGCGTTGCGTCCCAGTACTTC,CASSVASQYF
TRBV2,TRBJ1-1,.,TRBD1,TGTGCCAGCAGTAAGACAGGGGGACAATTCACTGAAGCTTTCTTT,CASSKTGGQFTEAFF
TRBV7-8,TRBJ1-5,.,TRBD1,TGTGCCAGCAGCGCGGGACAGAATCAGCCCCAGCATTTT,CASSAGQNQPQHF
TRBV18,TRBJ2-7,.,.,TGTGCCAGCTCCCCGAGCTCCTACGAGCAGTACTTC,CASSPSSYEQYF
TRBV19,TRBJ1-5,.,.,TGTGCCAGTAGTATGAGGAGTCAGCCCCAGCATTTT,CASSMRSQPQHF
TRBV5-1,TRBJ2-1,.,.,TGCGCCAGCAGCTTAGTGACAGGCGAATCCTACAATGAGCAGTTCTTC,CASSLVTGESYNEQFF
TRBV24-1,TRBJ2-7,.,.,TGTGCCACCAGTGATTTACAGGACGAGCAGTACTTC,CATSDLQDEQYF
TRBV5-4,TRBJ2-3,.,.,TGTGCCAGCAGACCAACAGGCACAGATACGCAGTATTTT,CASRPTGTDTQYF